The 21 T cell receptor beta chains presented below share a single source sample, sequenced in a study of blood T cells in healthy people across ages. Primers used in a second PCR of about 6 to 11 cycles were a sample-barcoded 5' primer and a J-beta primer mix. MiXCR, applied by TCRdb to the 5' RACE reads, yields one record per CDR3 protein. The sample comprises about 1 million distinct CDR3 sequences, around 45% of which are singletons, and approximately 17% rests with the top ten. Sequencing was performed on blood. The origin of the receptors is a woman in her sixties or seventies in good health.

This clonotype has a handful of counts. The chain is built from TRBV12-3 or TRBV12-4 and TRBJ1-1; weak D call: TRBD1 (6 bases). The CDR3 totals 14 residues. Trimming stripped 5 bases from V and 4 bases from J, with 14 bases between. CDR3 protein: CASSVKGGPTEAFF. The CDR3 DNA follows: TGTGCCAGCAGTGTAAAGGGGGGCCCCACTGAAGCTTTCTTT.

This clonotype was seen more than once but under ten times. The CDR3 reads CSARVQGADSPLHF. Written as DNA, the CDR3 is TGCAGTGCTAGAGTACAGGGGGCGGATTCACCCCTCCACTTT. The gene calls are TRBV20-1 and TRBJ1-6; 9 bases match TRBD1. Germline V gives CDR1 DFQATT, CDR2 SNEGSKA (reference sequence). Trimming cost V 1 base and J 8 bases; bases outside gene matches: 3. This CDR3 has 14 residues.

This clonotype was counted a few times. J is TRBJ2-3 and V is TRBV5-1; 10 bases are a match to TRBD1. The CDR3 sequence is 16 residues long. Germline CDR1 SGHRS, CDR2 YFSETQ. Trimming at V came to 5 bases and at J to 2 bases, leaving 8 bases not matched to a gene. This CDR3 reads CASSWGQGLSTDTQYF. CDR3 coding DNA: TGCGCCAGCAGTTGGGGACAGGGGCTCTCCACAGATACGCAGTATTTT.

The chain joins TRBV20-1 to TRBJ2-1; the D call may be TRBD1 or TRBD2 (5 bases each). Germline V gives CDR1 DFQATT, CDR2 SNEGSKA (reference sequence). The CDR3 contains 14 residues. V was cut by 3 bases and J by 4 bases, with 13 bases left in between. The CDR3 reads CSASSGTSYNEQFF. CDR3 in DNA: TGCAGTGCTAGTTCCGGGACCTCGTACAATGAGCAGTTCTTC.

V is TRBV20-1 and J is TRBJ2-7, with 7 bases lining up with TRBD1. The germline V gene encodes CDR1 DFQATT and CDR2 SNEGSKA (reference sequence). V shed 6 bases and J 1 base; nucleotides not matched to a gene: 6. This CDR3 has 13 amino acids. The CDR3, as DNA: TGCAGTGCAAATGACAGGGCTTCCTACGAGCAGTACTTC. This codes for CSANDRASYEQYF.

As regards this clonotype: One junction end does not reproduce the germline sequence, and a read error may be involved. This chain uses TRBV3-1 with TRBJ1-3; no definite D call. In germline, CDR1 is LGHDT, CDR2 YNNKEL (reference sequence). The CDR3 contains 15 residues. The CDR3 reads CASSQNSGSGNIIYF. The CDR3 bases are TGTGCCAGCAGCCAAAATTCAGGCTCTGGAAACATCATATATTTT. Using reference TRBV3-1 and TRBJ1-3 for the parts outside the CDR3, the full variable domain is DTAVSQTPKYLVTQMGNDKSIKCEQNLGHDTMYWYKQDSKKFLKIMFSYNNKELIINETVPNRFSPKSPDKAHLNLHINSLELGDSAVYFCASSQNSGSGNIIYFGEGSWLTVV.

This clonotype appeared a few times. The chain has TRBV14 and TRBJ2-5; 11 nucleotides align to TRBD2. The DNA end is a closer match to TRBJ2-7, so the J assignment may be wrong. CDR3 length: 21 amino acids. Germline V gives CDR1 SGHDN, CDR2 FVKESK. CDR3 protein: CASSQEGPKSLAGVSIYEQYF. CDR3 DNA sequence: TGTGCCAGCAGCCAAGAGGGTCCGAAATCACTAGCGGGAGTCTCCATTTACGAGCAGTACTTC.

This clonotype was seen only a few times. The chain recombines TRBV7-2 with TRBJ2-7; tentative D call: TRBD2 (5 bases). Germline CDR1 reads SGHTA; CDR2 reads FQGNSA. The V end lost 2 bases, the J end lost 0 bases, and 11 bases lay between the germline ends. The CDR3 has 15 amino acids. Written as DNA, the CDR3 is TGTGCCAGCAGCTTACTCCGGGAAGGCTCCTACGAGCAGTACTTC. Protein: CASSLLREGSYEQYF.

The chain couples TRBV25-1 to TRBJ2-3; 8 bases match TRBD2. Germline CDR1 is MGHDK and CDR2 is SYGVNS. Germline trimming cut 5 bases from V and 6 bases from J; bases unmatched to any gene: 16. The CDR3 loop spans 17 amino acids. The CDR3 sequence is CASSHLGAGALRDTQYF. CDR3 sequence (DNA): TGTGCCAGCAGTCATTTAGGAGCGGGAGCCCTCAGGGATACGCAGTATTTT.

This clonotype was observed a few times. The rearrangement joins TRBV20-1 to TRBJ2-4; 9 nucleotides line up with TRBD2. The closer fit of TRBJ2-7 to the DNA end suggests the J call may be wrong. The germline CDR1 and CDR2 sequences are DFQATT and SNEGSKA (reference sequence). CDR3 size: 14 residues. CDR3 in amino acids: CSASPRGGGHEQYF. CDR3 DNA sequence: TGCAGTGCTAGCCCCCGCGGGGGGGGGCACGAGCAGTACTTC.

Only a few counts were recorded for this clonotype. This sequence joins TRBV7-2 and TRBJ1-2; 8 nucleotides line up with TRBD1. The germline CDR1 and CDR2 sequences are SGHTA and FQGNSA. The CDR3 is made up of 14 amino acids. The trim removed 0 bases at V and 7 bases at J, leaving 4 bases unmatched. The CDR3 DNA reads TGTGCCAGCAGCTTAGCTCAGGGGGCGGCTGGCTACACCTTC. Translation: CASSLAQGAAGYTF.

CDR3 DNA sequence: TGTGCCAGCAGTTACGGCAGAGATAATTCACCCCTCCACTTT. Encoded protein: CASSYGRDNSPLHF. This chain links TRBV6-5 with TRBJ1-6; D gene uncertain. The V end was cut by 2 bases, the J end by 5 bases, with 7 bases between. CDR1 MNHEY and CDR2 SVGAGI come from the germline V gene. The CDR3 has 14 amino acids.

CDR3 nucleotides: TGTGCCAGCAGCCAAGGGACGACCGCGGAGACCCAGTACTTC. It yields the protein CASSQGTTAETQYF. The chain couples TRBV4-2 to TRBJ2-5; no clear D gene. CDR3 length: 14 amino acids. V lost 1 base and J 5 bases, leaving 11 bases between the germline ends. Germline CDR1 is LGHNA and CDR2 is YNFKEQ.

The V gene is TRBV11-2, the J gene TRBJ2-3; TRBD1 matches at 9 bases. V lost 6 bases, J lost 3 bases, and 13 bases stayed unmatched. CDR1 and CDR2 (germline): SGHAT, FQNNGV. The CDR3 spans 17 residues. The chain's CDR3 is CASSSYSGTGTTDTQYF. Written as DNA, the CDR3 is TGTGCCAGCAGTTCTTATTCGGGGACAGGGACAACAGATACGCAGTATTTT.

This CDR3 reads CSVAGLFSYEQYF. The CDR3 DNA sequence: TGCAGCGTTGCAGGGTTGTTCTCCTACGAGCAGTACTTC. The chain employs TRBV29-1 and TRBJ2-7; weak D call: TRBD1 (5 bases). V was clipped by 4 bases and J by 0 bases, with 10 bases between them. CDR3 length: 13 residues. CDR1 is SQVTM, CDR2 ANQGSEA, per germline.

This clonotype has more than one count but fewer than ten. This chain uses TRBV20-1 with TRBJ2-6, with 8 bases that match TRBD1. The germline gives CDR1 DFQATT, CDR2 SNEGSKA (reference sequence). Trimming cost V 1 base and J 0 bases; bases outside gene matches: 8. This CDR3 has 18 residues. CDR3 amino acids: CSARGSRQGNSGANVLTF. Written as DNA, the CDR3 is TGCAGTGCTAGAGGTTCGCGACAGGGGAACTCTGGGGCCAACGTCCTGACTTTC.

The table lists this clonotype with a few counts. The chain employs TRBV20-1 and TRBJ2-3; D perhaps matches TRBD1 (7 bases). V lost 5 bases and J 0 bases, leaving 12 bases between the germline ends. The CDR3 is 14 residues long. The V gene's germline CDR1 is DFQATT and CDR2 SNEGSKA (reference sequence). The CDR3: CSASQGGSTDTQYF. The CDR3 DNA reads TGCAGTGCTTCCCAGGGGGGTAGCACAGATACGCAGTATTTT.

V gene TRBV5-1 combines with J gene TRBJ2-7, with 11 bases that match TRBD2. This CDR3 has 15 amino acids. Germline CDR1 and CDR2: SGHRS and YFSETQ. The J segment lost 2 bases and the V segment lost 4 bases, leaving 5 bases of the junction unmatched. The CDR3 DNA reads TGCGCCAGCAGCGCGGGACTAGCGGTCCCCTACGAGCAGTACTTC. This translates into CASSAGLAVPYEQYF.

J is TRBJ2-1 and V is TRBV28, with D unclear. The germline V and J ends were trimmed by 2 bases and 12 bases, with 11 bases remaining between them. The V gene's germline CDR1 is MDHEN and CDR2 SYDVKM. The CDR3 has 12 amino acids. The CDR3 loop reads CASSLIGLGQFF. The CDR3 nucleotides read TGTGCCAGCAGTTTAATTGGGTTAGGGCAGTTCTTC.

The chain couples TRBV20-1 to TRBJ2-5; D uncertain. V was trimmed by 3 bases and J by 1 base, leaving 12 bases between them. The CDR3 extends over 14 amino acids. Germline V CDR1 and CDR2: DFQATT, SNEGSKA (reference sequence). DNA of the CDR3: TGCAGTGCTAGGAGCCTAAGGATCCAAGAGACCCAGTACTTC. Residues: CSARSLRIQETQYF.

This chain connects TRBV7-2 to TRBJ2-5, with 7 bases identical to TRBD1. V dropped 4 bases and J dropped 2; count of bases not matched to a gene: 10. This CDR3 contains 16 residues. The V gene's germline CDR1 is SGHTA and CDR2 FQGNSA. CDR3 loop: CASSSYMGTAQETQYF. The CDR3 DNA reads as TGTGCCAGCAGCTCGTACATGGGGACAGCTCAAGAGACCCAGTACTTC.